Listed below are T cell receptor beta chains from one sample, sequenced in a study of siplizumab effects on memory and regulatory T cells. Repertoires were generated with immunoSEQ multiplex PCR, while TCRdb's copy carries only in-frame clones and drops some. This table has around 100,000 clones, more than 85% appearing once. The sequenced material came from CD4+ T cells sorted from blood. These receptor sequences come from a human donor in good health. The CDR3 runs from the conserved cysteine through the conserved F or W. Fields, in order: D gene, clone size, V gene, J gene, CDR3 DNA, CDR3 protein. The D gene is left open where the match is weak. Not every row has a clone size; where given, it reads once, few, many or a size class.

D: .
size: .
V: TRBV27
J: TRBJ2-7
DNA: TGTGCCAGCAGCCTCATAGGGGGGCCCCAGGGTGACGAGCAGTACTTC
CDR3: CASSLIGGPQGDEQYF

D: TRBD2
size: .
V: TRBV19
J: TRBJ2-3
DNA: TGTGCCAGTAGTGTAACACTAGCGGCGACAGATACGCAGTATTTT
CDR3: CASSVTLAATDTQYF

D: .
size: .
V: TRBV5-1
J: TRBJ2-7
DNA: TGCGCCAGCAGCTTGGGCCCGGGAAGATACGAGCAGTACTTC
CDR3: CASSLGPGRYEQYF

D: .
size: .
V: TRBV18
J: TRBJ2-2
DNA: TGTGCCAGCTCATCCCCGTCGACCGGGGAGCTGTTTTTT
CDR3: CASSSPSTGELFF

D: TRBD1
size: once
V: TRBV19
J: TRBJ1-2
DNA: TGTGCCAGCGCTTTAACAGGGGGGGTCTATGGCTACACCTTC
CDR3: CASALTGGVYGYTF

D: .
size: .
V: TRBV5-1
J: TRBJ2-5
DNA: TGCGCCAGCAGCTTGGCAGGGAGAGAGACCCAGTACTTC
CDR3: CASSLAGRETQYF

D: .
size: .
V: TRBV21-1
J: TRBJ2-3
DNA: TGTGCCAGCAGAGAAAGGGCCGGGACTAGCACAGATACGCAGTATTTT
CDR3: CASRERAGTSTDTQYF

D: .
size: .
V: TRBV4-2
J: TRBJ1-6
DNA: TGTGCCAGCAGCCACACCTCTGGGCAGGGGCTAGGCTCACCCCTCCACTTT
CDR3: CASSHTSGQGLGSPLHF

D: .
size: .
V: TRBV5-1
J: TRBJ1-4
DNA: TGCGCCAGCAGCCGCGGACCCTCAACTAATGAAAAACTGTTTTTT
CDR3: CASSRGPSTNEKLFF

D: .
size: .
V: TRBV7-9
J: TRBJ2-7
DNA: TGTGCCAGCAGCCGCGACTTCTACGAGCAGTACTTC
CDR3: CASSRDFYEQYF

D: TRBD1
size: once
V: TRBV29-1
J: TRBJ2-2
DNA: TGCAGCGCTATAGGTGACAGGGGCGGAAACACCGGGGAGCTGTTTTTT
CDR3: CSAIGDRGGNTGELFF

D: TRBD2
size: .
V: TRBV30
J: TRBJ2-5
DNA: TGTGCCTGGAGTGTACAGACTAGCGGGTACGAGACCCAGTACTTC
CDR3: CAWSVQTSGYETQYF

D: TRBD1
size: .
V: TRBV7-9
J: TRBJ1-4
DNA: TGTGCCAGCAGCACCGACAGGGCAAGTGAAAAACTGTTTTTT
CDR3: CASSTDRASEKLFF

D: .
size: .
V: TRBV28
J: TRBJ1-5
DNA: TGTGCCAGCAGTGATCGGGGGTTGGGGGGCAATCAGCCCCAGCATTTT
CDR3: CASSDRGLGGNQPQHF

D: .
size: .
V: TRBV19
J: TRBJ1-1
DNA: TGTGCCAGTAAGAGAGGATTGGGTTTTGAAGCTTTCTTT
CDR3: CASKRGLGFEAFF

D: TRBD2
size: .
V: TRBV6-4
J: TRBJ2-3
DNA: TGTGCCAGCAGCCCGACTAGCGGGGCATTGGATACGCAGTATTTT
CDR3: CASSPTSGALDTQYF

D: .
size: few
V: TRBV2
J: TRBJ2-1
DNA: TGTGCCAGCCTCGCTAGTTCCTACAATGAGCAGTTCTTC
CDR3: CASLASSYNEQFF

D: .
size: .
V: TRBV11-2
J: TRBJ2-2
DNA: TGTGCCAGCAGCCGGTGGCTAGAGGGGGCCGGGGAGCTGTTTTTT
CDR3: CASSRWLEGAGELFF

D: TRBD2
size: .
V: TRBV4-2
J: TRBJ2-1
DNA: TGTGCCAGCAGCTCGGGACTAGCGGGCTTCGAGGAGCAGTTCTTC
CDR3: CASSSGLAGFEEQFF

D: TRBD1
size: .
V: TRBV11-3
J: TRBJ2-6
DNA: TGTGCCAGCAGCGAGAGGTCGGGGACAGCTGGGGCCAACGTCCTGACTTTC
CDR3: CASSERSGTAGANVLTF

D: .
size: once
V: TRBV5-1
J: TRBJ2-2
DNA: TGCGCCAGCAGCTTGAGTACCGGGGAGCTGTTTTTT
CDR3: CASSLSTGELFF

D: .
size: .
V: TRBV6-5
J: TRBJ2-7
DNA: TGTGCCAGCAGTTACCAACAAACTGCCTACGAGCAGTACTTC
CDR3: CASSYQQTAYEQYF

D: .
size: .
V: TRBV5-6
J: TRBJ2-1
DNA: TGTGCCAGCAGCTCCCCTTCCCCGGGGAACAATGAGCAGTTCTTC
CDR3: CASSSPSPGNNEQFF

D: TRBD1
size: .
V: TRBV9
J: TRBJ1-2
DNA: TGTGCCAGCAGCGTTGCGAGGGACAGGAACTATGGCTACACCTTC
CDR3: CASSVARDRNYGYTF

D: TRBD2
size: .
V: TRBV5-8
J: TRBJ2-1
DNA: TGTGCCAGCAGCATCCCGACTAGCGGGGTGGGTTACAATGAGCAGTTCTTC
CDR3: CASSIPTSGVGYNEQFF

D: TRBD1
size: few
V: TRBV27
J: TRBJ1-1
DNA: TGTGCCAGCAGGTGGACAGGTACCACTGAAGCTTTCTTT
CDR3: CASRWTGTTEAFF

D: .
size: .
V: TRBV5-4
J: TRBJ2-5
DNA: TGTGCCAGCAGCTTGTCGGGCCGGGGACAAGAGACCCAGTACTTC
CDR3: CASSLSGRGQETQYF

D: .
size: .
V: TRBV11-3
J: TRBJ2-2
DNA: TGTGCCAGCAGCAAGGCCGGCGGGGGCAGGCGGGGCGGGGAGCTGTTTTTT
CDR3: CASSKAGGGRRGGELFF

D: TRBD2
size: .
V: TRBV19
J: TRBJ2-1
DNA: TGTGCCAGTAGTTTCACTAGCGGGAAGCAGTTCTTC
CDR3: CASSFTSGKQFF

D: .
size: .
V: TRBV5-1
J: TRBJ2-4
DNA: TGCGCCAGCAGCGAGGAGTCGGGTAGGCGCATTCAGTACTTC
CDR3: CASSEESGRRIQYF

D: .
size: .
V: TRBV4-1
J: TRBJ1-6
DNA: TGCGCCAGCAGCCGGCCTGCGGGACTGCGTGGTTCACCCCTCCACTTT
CDR3: CASSRPAGLRGSPLHF

D: .
size: .
V: TRBV25-1
J: TRBJ1-3
DNA: TGTGCCAGCAGTGAGTCTAGAGCGAGGTCTGGAAACACCATATATTTT
CDR3: CASSESRARSGNTIYF

D: .
size: .
V: TRBV10-3
J: TRBJ2-1
DNA: TGTGCCATCAGTGAGTCTGGCGGGTCCTACAATGAGCAGTTCTTC
CDR3: CAISESGGSYNEQFF

D: TRBD2
size: .
V: TRBV19
J: TRBJ2-1
DNA: TGTGCCAGTAGGCCGACAGGGTTCGGACTAGCGGGCTACAATGAGCAGTTCTTC
CDR3: CASRPTGFGLAGYNEQFF

D: TRBD2
size: .
V: TRBV7-2
J: TRBJ2-1
DNA: TGTGCCAGCAGCTTAGCGGGAGGGGCCCCTTACAATGAGCAGTTCTTC
CDR3: CASSLAGGAPYNEQFF

D: .
size: .
V: TRBV19
J: TRBJ2-2
DNA: TGTGCCAGTTTATGGGAGACTGAGGACACCGGGGAGCTGTTTTTT
CDR3: CASLWETEDTGELFF

D: .
size: .
V: TRBV6-1
J: TRBJ2-7
DNA: TGTGCCATTAGCACCGACAGGTTTTCCTACGAGCAGTACTTC
CDR3: CAISTDRFSYEQYF

D: TRBD2
size: .
V: TRBV2
J: TRBJ2-2
DNA: TGTGCCAGCAAAGGGAGCGGGGCGAACACCGGGGAGCTGTTTTTT
CDR3: CASKGSGANTGELFF

D: .
size: .
V: TRBV7-8
J: TRBJ2-1
DNA: TGTGCCAGCAGCTTAGGTTACGGGAGTTTCCAAGAACAGGATGAGCAGTTCTTC
CDR3: CASSLGYGSFQEQDEQFF

D: TRBD1
size: .
V: TRBV27
J: TRBJ1-5
DNA: TGTGCCAGCAGTTTAAATAAGGGACAGGGGTACAATCAGCCCCAGCATTTT
CDR3: CASSLNKGQGYNQPQHF